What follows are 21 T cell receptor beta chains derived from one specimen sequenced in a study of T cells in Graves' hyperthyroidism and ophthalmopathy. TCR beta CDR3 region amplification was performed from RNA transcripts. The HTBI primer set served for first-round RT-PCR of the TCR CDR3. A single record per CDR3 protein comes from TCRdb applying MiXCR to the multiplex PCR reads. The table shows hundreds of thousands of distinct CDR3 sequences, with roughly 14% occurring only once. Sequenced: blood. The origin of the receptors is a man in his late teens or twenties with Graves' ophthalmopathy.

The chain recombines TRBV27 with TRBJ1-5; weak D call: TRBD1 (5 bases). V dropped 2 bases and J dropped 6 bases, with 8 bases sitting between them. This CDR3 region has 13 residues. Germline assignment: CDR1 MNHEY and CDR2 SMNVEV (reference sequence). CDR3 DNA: TGTGCCAGCAGTTTAGCAGGGAGTCAGCCCCAGCATTTT. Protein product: CASSLAGSQPQHF.

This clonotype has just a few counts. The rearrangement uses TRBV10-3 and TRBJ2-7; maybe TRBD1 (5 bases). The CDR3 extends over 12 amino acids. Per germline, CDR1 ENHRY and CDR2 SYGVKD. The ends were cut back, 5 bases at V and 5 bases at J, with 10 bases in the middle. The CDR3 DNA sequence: TGTGCCATCAGTCAGGGTTCCCACGAGCAGTACTTC. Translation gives CAISQGSHEQYF.

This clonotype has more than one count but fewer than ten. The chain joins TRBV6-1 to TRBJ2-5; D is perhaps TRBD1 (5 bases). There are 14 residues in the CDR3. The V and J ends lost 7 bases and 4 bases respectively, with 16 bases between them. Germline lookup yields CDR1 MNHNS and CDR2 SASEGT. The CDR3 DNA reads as TGTGCCAGCAATAGGGGAATGTCGTCAGAGACCCAGTACTTC. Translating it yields CASNRGMSSETQYF.

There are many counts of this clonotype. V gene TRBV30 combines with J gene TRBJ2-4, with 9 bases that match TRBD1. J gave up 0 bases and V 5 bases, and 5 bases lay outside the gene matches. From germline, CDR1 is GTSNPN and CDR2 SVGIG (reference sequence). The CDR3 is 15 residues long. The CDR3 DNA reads TGTGCCTGGTCGACAGGGGGACTAGCCAAAAACATTCAGTACTTC. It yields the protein CAWSTGGLAKNIQYF.

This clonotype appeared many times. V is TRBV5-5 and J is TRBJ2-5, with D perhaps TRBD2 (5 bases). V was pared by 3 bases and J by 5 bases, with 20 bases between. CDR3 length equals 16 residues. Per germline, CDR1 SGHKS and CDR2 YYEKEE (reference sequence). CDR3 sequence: CASSSGTNLGGETQYF. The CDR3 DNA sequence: TGTGCCAGCAGCTCGGGAACTAATCTGGGCGGGGAGACCCAGTACTTC.

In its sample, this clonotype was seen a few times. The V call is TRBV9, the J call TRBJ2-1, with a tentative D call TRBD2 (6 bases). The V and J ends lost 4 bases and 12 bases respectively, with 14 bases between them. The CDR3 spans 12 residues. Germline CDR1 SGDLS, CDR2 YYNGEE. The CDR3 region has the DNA TGTGCCAGCAGCCTTAGCGGCGGTCGGCAGTTCTTC. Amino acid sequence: CASSLSGGRQFF.

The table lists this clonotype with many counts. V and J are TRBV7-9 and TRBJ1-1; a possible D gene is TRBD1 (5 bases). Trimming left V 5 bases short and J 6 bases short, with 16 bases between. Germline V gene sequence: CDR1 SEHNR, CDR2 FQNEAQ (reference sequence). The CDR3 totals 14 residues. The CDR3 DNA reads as TGTGCCAGCAGCGGGGCTGGGGGACTCTCTGAAGCTTTCTTT. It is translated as CASSGAGGLSEAFF. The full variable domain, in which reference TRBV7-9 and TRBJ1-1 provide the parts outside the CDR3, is DTGVSQNPRHKITKRGQNVTFRCDPISEHNRLYWYRQTLGQGPEFLTYFQNEAQLEKSRLLSDRFSAERPKGSFSTLEIQRTEQGDSAMYLCASSGAGGLSEAFFGQGTRLTVV.

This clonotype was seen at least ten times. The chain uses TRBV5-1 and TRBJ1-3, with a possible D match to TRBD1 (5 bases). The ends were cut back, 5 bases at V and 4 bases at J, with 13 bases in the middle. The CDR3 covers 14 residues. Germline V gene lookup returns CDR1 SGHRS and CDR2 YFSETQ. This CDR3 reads CASRDMSSGNTIYF. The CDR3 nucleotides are TGCGCCAGCAGGGACATGTCTTCCGGAAACACCATATATTTT.

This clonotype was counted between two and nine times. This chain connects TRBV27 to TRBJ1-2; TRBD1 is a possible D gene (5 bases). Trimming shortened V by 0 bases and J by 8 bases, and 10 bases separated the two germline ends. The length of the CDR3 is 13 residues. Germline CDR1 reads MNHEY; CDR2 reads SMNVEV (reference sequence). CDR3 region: CASSLSGDAGYTF. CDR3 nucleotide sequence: TGTGCCAGCAGTTTATCAGGGGATGCCGGCTACACCTTC.

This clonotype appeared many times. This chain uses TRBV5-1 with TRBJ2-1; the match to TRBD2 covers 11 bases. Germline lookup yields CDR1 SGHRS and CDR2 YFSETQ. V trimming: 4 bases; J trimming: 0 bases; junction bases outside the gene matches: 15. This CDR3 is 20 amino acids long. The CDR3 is CASSMAGQGTSGSSYNEQFF. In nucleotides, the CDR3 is TGCGCCAGCAGCATGGCCGGACAGGGAACTAGCGGGAGCTCCTACAATGAGCAGTTCTTC. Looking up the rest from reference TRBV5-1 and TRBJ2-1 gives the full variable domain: KAGVTQTPRYLIKTRGQQVTLSCSPISGHRSVSWYQQTPGQGLQFLFEYFSETQRNKGNFPGRFSGRQFSNSRSEMNVSTLELGDSALYLCASSMAGQGTSGSSYNEQFFGPGTRLTVL.

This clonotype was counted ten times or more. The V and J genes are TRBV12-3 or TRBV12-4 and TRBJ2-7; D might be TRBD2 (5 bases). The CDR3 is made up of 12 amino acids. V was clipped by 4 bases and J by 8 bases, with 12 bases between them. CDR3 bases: TGTGCCAGCAGTTATCTGGACTCAAAGCAGTACTTC. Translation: CASSYLDSKQYF.

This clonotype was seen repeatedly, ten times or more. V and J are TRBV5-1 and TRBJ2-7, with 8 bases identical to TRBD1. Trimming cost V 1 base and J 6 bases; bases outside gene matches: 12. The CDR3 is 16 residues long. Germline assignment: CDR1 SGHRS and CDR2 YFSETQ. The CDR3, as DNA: TGCGCCAGCAGCTTGATGATTCAGGGGGCTTCCCCCGAGCAGTACTTC. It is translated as CASSLMIQGASPEQYF.

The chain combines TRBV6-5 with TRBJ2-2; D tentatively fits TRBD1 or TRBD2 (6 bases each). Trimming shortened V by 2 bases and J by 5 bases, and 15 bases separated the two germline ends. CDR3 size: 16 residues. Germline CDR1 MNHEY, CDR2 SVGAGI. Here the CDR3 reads CASSYLYGGRTGELFF. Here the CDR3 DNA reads TGTGCCAGCAGTTACCTGTATGGGGGGCGGACCGGGGAGCTGTTTTTT.

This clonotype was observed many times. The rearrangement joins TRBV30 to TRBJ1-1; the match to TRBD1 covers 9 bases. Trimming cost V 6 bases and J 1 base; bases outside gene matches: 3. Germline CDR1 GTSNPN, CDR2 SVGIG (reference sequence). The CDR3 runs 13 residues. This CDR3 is CACPGQGNTEAFF. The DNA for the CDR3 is TGTGCCTGTCCGGGACAGGGGAACACTGAAGCTTTCTTT.

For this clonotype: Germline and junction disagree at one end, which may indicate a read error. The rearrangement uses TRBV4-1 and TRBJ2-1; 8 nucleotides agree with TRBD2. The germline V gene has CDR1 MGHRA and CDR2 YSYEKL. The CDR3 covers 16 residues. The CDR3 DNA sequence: TGTGCCAGCCTAAAGTCCCGGGAGGGCCCTTACAATGAGCAGCTCTTC. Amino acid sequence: CASLKSREGPYNEQLF.

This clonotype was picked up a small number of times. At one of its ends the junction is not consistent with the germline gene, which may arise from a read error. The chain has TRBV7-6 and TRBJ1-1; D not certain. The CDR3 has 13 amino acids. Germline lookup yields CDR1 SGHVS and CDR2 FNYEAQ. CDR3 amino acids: CASSTESNTEASF. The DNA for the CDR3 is TGTGCCAGCAGTACCGAATCCAACACTGAAGCTTCCTTT. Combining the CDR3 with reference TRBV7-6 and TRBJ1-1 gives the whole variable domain GAGVSQSPRYKVTKRGQDVALRCDPISGHVSLYWYRQALGQGPEFLTYFNYEAQQDKSGLPNDRFSAERPEGSISTLTIQRTEQRDSAMYRCASSTESNTEASFGQGTRLTVV.

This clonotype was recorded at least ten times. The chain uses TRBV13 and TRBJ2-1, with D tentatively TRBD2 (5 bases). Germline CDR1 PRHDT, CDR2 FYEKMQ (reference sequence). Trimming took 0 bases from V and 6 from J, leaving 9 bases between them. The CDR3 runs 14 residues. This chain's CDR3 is CASSLGLEGNEQFF. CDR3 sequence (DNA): TGTGCCAGCAGCTTAGGGCTAGAGGGCAATGAGCAGTTCTTC.

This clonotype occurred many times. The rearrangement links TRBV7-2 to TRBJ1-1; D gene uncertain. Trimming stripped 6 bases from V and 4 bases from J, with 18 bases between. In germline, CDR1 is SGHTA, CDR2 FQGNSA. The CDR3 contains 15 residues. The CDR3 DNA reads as TGTGCCAGCAGGGCGATTAGACCTTTGAGCACTGAAGCTTTCTTT. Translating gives CASRAIRPLSTEAFF.

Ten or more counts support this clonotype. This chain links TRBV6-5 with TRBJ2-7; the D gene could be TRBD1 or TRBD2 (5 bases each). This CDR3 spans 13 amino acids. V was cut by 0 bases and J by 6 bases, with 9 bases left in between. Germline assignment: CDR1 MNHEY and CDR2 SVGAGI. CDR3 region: CASSYSRGREQYF. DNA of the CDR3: TGTGCCAGCAGTTACTCGAGGGGCCGCGAGCAGTACTTC.

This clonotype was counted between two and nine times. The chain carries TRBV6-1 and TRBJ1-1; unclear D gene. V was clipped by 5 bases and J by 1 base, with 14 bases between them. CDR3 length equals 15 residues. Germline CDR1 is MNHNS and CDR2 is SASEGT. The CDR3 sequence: CASSYPGRENTEAFF. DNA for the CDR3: TGTGCCAGCAGTTACCCTGGACGGGAGAACACTGAAGCTTTCTTT.

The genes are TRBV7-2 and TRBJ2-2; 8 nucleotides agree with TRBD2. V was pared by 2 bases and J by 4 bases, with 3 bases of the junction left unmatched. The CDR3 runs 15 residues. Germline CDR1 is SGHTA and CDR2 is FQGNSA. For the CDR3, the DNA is TGTGCCAGCAGCTTACGGGGGGGGCTCACCGGGGAGCTGTTTTTT. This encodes CASSLRGGLTGELFF.